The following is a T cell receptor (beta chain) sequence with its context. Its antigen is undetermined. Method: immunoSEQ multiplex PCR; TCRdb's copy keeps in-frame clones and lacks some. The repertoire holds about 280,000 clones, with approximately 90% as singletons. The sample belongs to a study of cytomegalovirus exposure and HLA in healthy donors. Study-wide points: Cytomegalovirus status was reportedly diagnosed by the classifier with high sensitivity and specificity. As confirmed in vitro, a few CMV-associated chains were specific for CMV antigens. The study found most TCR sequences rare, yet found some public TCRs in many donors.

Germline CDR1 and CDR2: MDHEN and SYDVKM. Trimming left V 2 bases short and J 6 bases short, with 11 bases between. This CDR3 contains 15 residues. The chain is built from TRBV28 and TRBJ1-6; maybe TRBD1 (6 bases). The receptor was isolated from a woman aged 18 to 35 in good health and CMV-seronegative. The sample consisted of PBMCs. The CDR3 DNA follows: TGTGCCAGCAGTTTAGACTGGGGGCTTAATTCACCCCTCCACTTT. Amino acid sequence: CASSLDWGLNSPLHF.